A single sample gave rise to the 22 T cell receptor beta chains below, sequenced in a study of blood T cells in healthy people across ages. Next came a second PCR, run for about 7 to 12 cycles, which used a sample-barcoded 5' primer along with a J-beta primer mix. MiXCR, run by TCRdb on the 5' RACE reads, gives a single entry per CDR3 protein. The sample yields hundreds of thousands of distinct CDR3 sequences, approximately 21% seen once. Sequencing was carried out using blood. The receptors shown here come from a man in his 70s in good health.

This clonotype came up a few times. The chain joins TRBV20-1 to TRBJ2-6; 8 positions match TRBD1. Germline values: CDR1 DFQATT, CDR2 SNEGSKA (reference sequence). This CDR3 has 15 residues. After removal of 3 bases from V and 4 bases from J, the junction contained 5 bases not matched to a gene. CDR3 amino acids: CSASTTGVGANVLTF. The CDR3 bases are TGCAGTGCTAGCACGACAGGGGTCGGGGCCAACGTCCTGACTTTC.

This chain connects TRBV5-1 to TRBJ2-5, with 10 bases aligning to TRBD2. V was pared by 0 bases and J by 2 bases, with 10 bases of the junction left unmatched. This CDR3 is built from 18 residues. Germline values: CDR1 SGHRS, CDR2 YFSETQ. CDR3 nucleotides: TGCGCCAGCAGCTTGGCCGCTCTAGCGGGGGCCGAACAAGAGACCCAGTACTTC. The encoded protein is CASSLAALAGAEQETQYF.

CDR3 region: CSAPRQGVKYEQYF. The CDR3 DNA is TGCAGTGCTCCTCGACAGGGTGTAAAATACGAGCAGTACTTC. The chain combines TRBV20-1 with TRBJ2-1; the match to TRBD1 covers 7 bases. The DNA matches TRBJ2-7 better at its end, which makes the J call doubtful. Germline CDR1 and CDR2: DFQATT and SNEGSKA (reference sequence). The CDR3 consists of 14 residues.

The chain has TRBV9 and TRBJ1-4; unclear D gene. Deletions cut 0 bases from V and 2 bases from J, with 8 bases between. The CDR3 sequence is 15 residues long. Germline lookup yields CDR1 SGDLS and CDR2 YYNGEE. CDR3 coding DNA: TGTGCCAGCAGCGTAGGTCGGGCTACTAATGAAAAACTGTTTTTT. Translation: CASSVGRATNEKLFF.

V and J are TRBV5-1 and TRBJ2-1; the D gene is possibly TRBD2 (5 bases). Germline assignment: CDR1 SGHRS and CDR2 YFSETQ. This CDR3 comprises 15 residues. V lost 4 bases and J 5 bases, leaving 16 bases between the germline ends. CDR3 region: CASSKEGSSHNEQFF. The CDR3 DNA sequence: TGCGCCAGCAGCAAAGAGGGTAGCAGCCACAATGAGCAGTTCTTC.

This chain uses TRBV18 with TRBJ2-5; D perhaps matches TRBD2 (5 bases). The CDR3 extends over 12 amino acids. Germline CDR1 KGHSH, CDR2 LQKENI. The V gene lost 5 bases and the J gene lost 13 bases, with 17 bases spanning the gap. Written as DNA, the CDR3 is TGTGCCAGCTCAATCTCCGGGGATACGCCGTACTTC. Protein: CASSISGDTPYF.

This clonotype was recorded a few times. In nucleotides, the CDR3 is TGCAGTGCTAGAGCCGTACTAGCGGAATTCATAGATGAGCAGTTCTTC. It translates to CSARAVLAEFIDEQFF. This sequence joins TRBV20-1 and TRBJ2-1, with 8 nucleotides matching TRBD2. The V gene's germline CDR1 is DFQATT and CDR2 SNEGSKA (reference sequence). The V segment lost 1 base and the J segment 8 bases; nucleotides outside the gene matches: 13. There are 16 residues in the CDR3.

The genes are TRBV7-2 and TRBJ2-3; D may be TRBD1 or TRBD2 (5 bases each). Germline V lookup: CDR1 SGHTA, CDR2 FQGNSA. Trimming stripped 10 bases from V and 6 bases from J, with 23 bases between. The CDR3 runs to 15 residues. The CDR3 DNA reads TGTGCCACCCAGGGAGAGGACATCCCTAGGGATACGCAGTATTTT. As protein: CATQGEDIPRDTQYF.

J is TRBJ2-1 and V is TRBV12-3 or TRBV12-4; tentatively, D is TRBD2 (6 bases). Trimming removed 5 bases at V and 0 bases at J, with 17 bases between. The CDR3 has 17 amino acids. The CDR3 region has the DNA TGTGCCAGCAGTCAACGGGCTAGCGCAAGCTCCTACAATGAGCAGTTCTTC. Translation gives CASSQRASASSYNEQFF.

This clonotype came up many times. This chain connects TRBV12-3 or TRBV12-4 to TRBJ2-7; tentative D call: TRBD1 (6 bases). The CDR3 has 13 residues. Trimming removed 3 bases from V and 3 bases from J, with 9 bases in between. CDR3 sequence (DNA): TGTGCCAGCAGTTTCCAGGGGTACTACGAGCAGTACTTC. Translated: CASSFQGYYEQYF.

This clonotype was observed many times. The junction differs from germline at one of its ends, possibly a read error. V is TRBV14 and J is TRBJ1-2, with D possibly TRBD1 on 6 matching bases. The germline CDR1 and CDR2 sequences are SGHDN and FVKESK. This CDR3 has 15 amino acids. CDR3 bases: TGTGCTAGCAGCCAAGACAGAAACAGGGTGTATGGCTACACCTTC. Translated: CASSQDRNRVYGYTF.

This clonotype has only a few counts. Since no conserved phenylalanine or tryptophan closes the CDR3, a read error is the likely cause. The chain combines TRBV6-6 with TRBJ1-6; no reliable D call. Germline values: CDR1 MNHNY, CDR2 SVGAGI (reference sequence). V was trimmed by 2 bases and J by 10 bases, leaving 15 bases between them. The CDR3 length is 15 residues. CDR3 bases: TGTGCCAGCAGTTACGAACCTGGAGCCGAGTCACCCCTCCACTCT. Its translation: CASSYEPGAESPLHS.

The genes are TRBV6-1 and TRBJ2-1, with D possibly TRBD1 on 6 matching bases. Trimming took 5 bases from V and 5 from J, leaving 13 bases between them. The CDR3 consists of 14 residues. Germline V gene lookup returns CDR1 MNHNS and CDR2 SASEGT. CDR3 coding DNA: TGTGCCAGCAGTAAACCGCCAGGGGACAATGAGCAGTTCTTC. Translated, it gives CASSKPPGDNEQFF.

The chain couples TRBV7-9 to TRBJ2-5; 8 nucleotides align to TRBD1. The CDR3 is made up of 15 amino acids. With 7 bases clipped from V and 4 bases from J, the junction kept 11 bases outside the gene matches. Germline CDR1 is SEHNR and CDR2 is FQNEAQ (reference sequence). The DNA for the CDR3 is TGTGCCAGCACGGTTGGCAGGGGGCTCGTAGAGACCCAGTACTTC. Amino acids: CASTVGRGLVETQYF.

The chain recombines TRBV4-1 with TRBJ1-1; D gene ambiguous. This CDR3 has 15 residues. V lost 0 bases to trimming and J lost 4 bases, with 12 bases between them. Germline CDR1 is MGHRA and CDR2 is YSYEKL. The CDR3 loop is CASSQEVGIVTEAFF. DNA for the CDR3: TGCGCCAGCAGCCAAGAAGTGGGGATCGTCACTGAAGCTTTCTTT.

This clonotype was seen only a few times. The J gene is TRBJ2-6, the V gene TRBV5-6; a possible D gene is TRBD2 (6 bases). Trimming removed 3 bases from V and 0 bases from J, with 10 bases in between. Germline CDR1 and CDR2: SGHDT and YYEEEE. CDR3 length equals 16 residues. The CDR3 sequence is CASSWGLLSGANVLTF. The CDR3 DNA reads TGTGCCAGCAGCTGGGGACTGCTCTCTGGGGCCAACGTCCTGACTTTC.

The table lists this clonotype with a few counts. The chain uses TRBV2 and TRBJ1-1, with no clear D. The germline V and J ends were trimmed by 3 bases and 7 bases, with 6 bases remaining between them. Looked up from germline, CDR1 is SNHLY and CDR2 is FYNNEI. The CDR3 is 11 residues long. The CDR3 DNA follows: TGTGCCAGCAGTGAGAATTTTGAAGCTTTCTTT. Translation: CASSENFEAFF.

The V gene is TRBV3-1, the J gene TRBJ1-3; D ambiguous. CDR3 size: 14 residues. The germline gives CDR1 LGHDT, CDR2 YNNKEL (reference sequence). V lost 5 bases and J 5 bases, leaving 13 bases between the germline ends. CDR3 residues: CASSTTRTRNTIYF. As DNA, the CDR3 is TGTGCCAGCAGCACGACTCGAACCCGAAACACCATATATTTT.

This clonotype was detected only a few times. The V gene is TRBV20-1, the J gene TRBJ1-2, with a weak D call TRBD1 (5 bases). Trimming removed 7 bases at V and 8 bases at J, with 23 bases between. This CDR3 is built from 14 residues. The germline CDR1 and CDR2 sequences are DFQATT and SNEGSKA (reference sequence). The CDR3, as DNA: TGCAGTGTTTGGGCGCAGAGGCAGGGAGGGGGCTACACCTTC. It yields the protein CSVWAQRQGGGYTF.

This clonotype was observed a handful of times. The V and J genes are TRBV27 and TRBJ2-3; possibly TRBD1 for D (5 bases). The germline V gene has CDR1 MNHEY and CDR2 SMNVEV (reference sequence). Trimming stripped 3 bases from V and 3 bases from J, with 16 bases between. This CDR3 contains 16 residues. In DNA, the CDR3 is TGTGCCAGCAGTTTGCTTATGGCAGGGCAAACAGATACGCAGTATTTT. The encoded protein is CASSLLMAGQTDTQYF.

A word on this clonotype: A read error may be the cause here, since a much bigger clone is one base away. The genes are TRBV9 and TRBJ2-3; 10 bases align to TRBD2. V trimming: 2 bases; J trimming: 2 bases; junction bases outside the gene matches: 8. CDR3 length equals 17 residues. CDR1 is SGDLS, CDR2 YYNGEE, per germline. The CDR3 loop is CASSVRSGTSDTDTQYF. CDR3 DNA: TGTGCCAGCAGCGTCCGTTCCGGGACTAGCGACACAGATACGCAGTATTTT.

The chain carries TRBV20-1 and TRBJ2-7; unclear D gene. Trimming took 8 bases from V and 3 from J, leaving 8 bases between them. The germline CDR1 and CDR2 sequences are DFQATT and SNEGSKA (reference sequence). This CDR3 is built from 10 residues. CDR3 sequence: CSTQLYEQYF. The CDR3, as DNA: TGCAGTACCCAGCTCTACGAGCAGTACTTC.